The present entry profiles one T cell receptor (beta chain) with its context. Its antigen is undetermined. CDR1 and CDR2 from the germline V gene are SEHNR and FQNEAQ (reference sequence). This CDR3 has 12 amino acids. With 5 bases removed from V and 0 bases from J, the gap between germline ends came to 3 bases. These data are taken from a study of neurological immune-mediated disorders. General observations from the study: Sharing of CDR3 amino acid sequences among expanded clones across subjects was absent, suggesting private repertoires in all groups. The highest TCR clonal expansion occurred in HTLV-1-associated myelopathy; multiple sclerosis fell below healthy controls.

A single run covered 15-18 subjects with over 200 million TCR-beta sequences. TCRdb redid the calling of the 5' RACE reads with MiXCR, one entry per CDR3 protein. The sample records about 24,000 distinct CDR3 sequences, over 10% being singletons. The gene calls are TRBV7-9 and TRBJ2-3; no definite D call. This TCR was sampled from a woman aged 40 to 55 with HTLV-1-associated myelopathy (HAM/TSP). The specimen was PBMCs. In DNA, the CDR3 is TGTGCCAGCAGCGTGAGCACAGATACGCAGTATTTT. It encodes CASSVSTDTQYF.